The rows below give T cell receptor beta chains drawn from one sample of a study of cytomegalovirus exposure and HLA in healthy donors. TCRdb keeps only in-frame clones here, not all; method: immunoSEQ multiplex PCR. The table records 150,000 or so clones, roughly 84% of them present only once. Sequencing was performed on PBMCs. The receptors stem from a boy younger than 10 in good health and CMV-seronegative. Each CDR3 is given with its conserved first and last residue. A clone size is listed for some rows: how often the clone was seen (once, few, many), or a class if it is expanded.

size: -; J: -; V: TRBV7-6; CDR3: CASSPDLAGHYEQYF
size: -; J: TRBJ2-5; V: TRBV9; CDR3: CASSASGGLGQETQYF
size: -; J: TRBJ1-2; V: TRBV19; CDR3: CASSTDRVSYGYTF
size: once; J: TRBJ2-7; V: TRBV7-9; CDR3: CASSLRTSGLSSYEQYF
size: -; J: TRBJ2-2; V: TRBV29-1; CDR3: CSVVGTGGYTGELFF
size: -; J: TRBJ2-3; V: TRBV7-9; CDR3: CASSLAPGVAQYF
size: -; J: TRBJ1-6; V: TRBV30; CDR3: CAFSVNGDNSPLHF
size: -; J: TRBJ2-5; V: TRBV10-3; CDR3: CAIRRDTSQETQYF
size: once; J: TRBJ1-2; V: TRBV25-1; CDR3: CASSLGDRAGGYTF
size: -; J: TRBJ2-5; V: TRBV27; CDR3: CASSLFGIQETQYF
size: -; J: TRBJ2-1; V: TRBV2; CDR3: CASSLEGRDEQFF
size: -; J: TRBJ1-5; V: TRBV28; CDR3: CASSLSGSNQPQHF
size: -; J: TRBJ1-2; V: TRBV6-5; CDR3: CASSYSIRFSYGYTF
size: -; J: TRBJ1-2; V: TRBV30; CDR3: CAWTSTGNYGYTF
size: -; J: TRBJ1-1; V: TRBV2; CDR3: CASSLNGGWTEAFF
size: -; J: TRBJ1-5; V: TRBV19; CDR3: CATSKQGALNQPQHF
size: few; J: TRBJ2-5; V: TRBV9; CDR3: CASSRDLKETQYF
size: -; J: TRBJ1-2; V: TRBV29-1; CDR3: CSVVNSGYGYTF
size: once; J: TRBJ1-4; V: TRBV10-3; CDR3: CAIRPGTAYNEKLFF
size: -; J: TRBJ2-3; V: TRBV6-1; CDR3: CASSELYQRPTDTQYF
size: -; J: TRBJ2-3; V: TRBV19; CDR3: CASSPPSGGRADTQYF
size: -; J: TRBJ1-5; V: TRBV19; CDR3: CASSIPGQSPIQPQHF
size: -; J: TRBJ2-7; V: TRBV6-5; CDR3: CASSPRLADSYEQYF
size: once; J: TRBJ2-7; V: TRBV4-1; CDR3: CASSPRSLYEQYF
size: -; J: TRBJ2-7; V: TRBV5-4; CDR3: CASSFSSGNYEQYF
size: -; J: TRBJ1-4; V: TRBV11-2; CDR3: CASSFQRAPRIREKLFF
size: -; J: TRBJ2-2; V: TRBV14; CDR3: CASSQGIFDRVAGELFF
size: -; J: TRBJ2-7; V: TRBV5-1; CDR3: CASSSAAGAGDEQYF
size: -; J: TRBJ2-7; V: TRBV11-2; CDR3: CASSLAGGSATFDEQYF
size: -; J: TRBJ2-2; V: TRBV6-1; CDR3: CASRWGGLKGGELFF
size: -; J: TRBJ2-7; V: TRBV7-9; CDR3: CASSFRSGTPHPYEQYF
size: -; J: TRBJ2-7; V: TRBV27; CDR3: CASSAPGLAGVYEQYF
size: -; J: TRBJ1-2; V: TRBV10-3; CDR3: CAISNLGQNYGYTF
size: -; J: TRBJ1-2; V: TRBV7-9; CDR3: CASSLDARDYGLSTF
size: few; J: TRBJ2-3; V: TRBV29-1; CDR3: CSVLAVTDTQYF
size: -; J: TRBJ2-7; V: TRBV5-6; CDR3: CASSAGTGVGISYEQYF
size: -; J: TRBJ2-3; V: TRBV6-5; CDR3: CASSLSTDTQYF
size: -; J: -; V: TRBV5-1; CDR3: CASSPSLGQGAYEQYF
size: -; J: TRBJ1-1; V: TRBV30; CDR3: CAWRLGYGTGGETEAFF
size: -; J: TRBJ2-1; V: TRBV30; CDR3: CAWSRFSGRGNEQFF
size: -; J: TRBJ2-6; V: TRBV29-1; CDR3: CSASYTSGANVLTF
size: -; J: TRBJ1-1; V: TRBV5-4; CDR3: CASSSTGSLMNTEAFF
size: few; J: TRBJ2-7; V: TRBV10-1; CDR3: CASSGDRGSRQYF
size: -; J: TRBJ1-1; V: TRBV2; CDR3: CASSVLTEAFF
size: -; J: -; V: TRBV5-1; CDR3: CASRGTYGSYEQYF
size: -; J: TRBJ2-7; V: TRBV10-3; CDR3: CAISADRGGNEQYF
size: -; J: TRBJ2-1; V: TRBV7-2; CDR3: CASRDASGIIEQFF